These 25 T cell receptor beta chains were sequenced from one sample in a study of T-cell reconstitution after alpha-beta-depleted transplantation in children. TCRbeta library construction was performed incorporating unique molecular identifiers. Using its own MiXCR run on the PCR reads, TCRdb lists one record per CDR3 protein. The table includes about 170,000 distinct CDR3 sequences, 11% detected once. Specimen: PBMCs, collected before TCRalphabeta/CD19-depleted stem cell transplant. Every receptor here comes from a boy younger than 10 with acute myeloid leukemia, due to receive a stem cell transplant.

Concerning this clonotype: A read error may explain this, as a much larger clone is one base away. This chain uses TRBV2 with TRBJ2-5; TRBD2 matches at 15 bases. From germline, CDR1 is SNHLY and CDR2 FYNNEI. The CDR3 has 19 residues. CDR3 loop: CAISFLRRGLAGGRETQYF. The CDR3 region has the DNA TGTGCCATCAGTTTCCTCCGTCGGGGACTAGCGGGAGGTAGAGAGACCCAGTACTTC.

This clonotype was counted ten times or more. The chain uses TRBV11-2 and TRBJ1-6, with D maybe TRBD1 (5 bases). CDR1 and CDR2 from the germline V gene are SGHAT and FQNNGV. The CDR3 contains 16 residues. V gave up 4 bases and J gave up 10 bases, with 20 bases separating them. The CDR3 sequence: CASSSGPGMGVSPLHF. The DNA for the CDR3 is TGTGCCAGCAGCTCGGGACCCGGAATGGGGGTCTCACCCCTCCACTTT.

At least ten counts were recorded for this clonotype. The gene calls are TRBV18 and TRBJ2-1; TRBD1 agrees at 7 bases. The J segment lost 13 bases and the V segment lost 4 bases, leaving 7 bases of the junction unmatched. CDR3 size: 12 residues. CDR1 and CDR2 (germline): KGHSH, LQKENI. CDR3 DNA: TGTGCCAGCTCACTAGACAGGGTTTCACAGTTCTTC. Protein sequence: CASSLDRVSQFF.

This clonotype was counted many times. The chain couples TRBV7-8 to TRBJ2-5; 10 bases match TRBD1. Germline V gene lookup returns CDR1 SGHVS and CDR2 FQNEAQ. The junction had 2 bases not matched to a gene; V was cut back by 4 bases and J by 3 bases. The CDR3 is 14 amino acids. The chain's CDR3 is CASSSGTGEETQYF. CDR3 nucleotides: TGTGCCAGCAGCTCCGGGACAGGGGAAGAGACCCAGTACTTC.

This clonotype was found many times. The chain recombines TRBV25-1 with TRBJ2-2; no reliable D call. The V and J ends lost 5 bases and 6 bases respectively, with 10 bases between them. Germline V gene lookup returns CDR1 MGHDK and CDR2 SYGVNS. This CDR3 contains 13 residues. The CDR3 region is CASSISDAGELFF. In DNA, the CDR3 is TGTGCCAGCAGTATTAGTGACGCCGGGGAGCTGTTTTTT.

At least ten counts were recorded for this clonotype. The chain links TRBV25-1 to TRBJ1-6; 7 bases match TRBD1. This CDR3 spans 19 amino acids. Trimming removed 7 bases from V and 0 bases from J; junction bases left unmatched: 15. Germline V gives CDR1 MGHDK, CDR2 SYGVNS. The CDR3 nucleotides read TGTGCCAGCACCTCTTCCAGGGGGGCCGGGAGCTCCTATAATTCACCCCTCCACTTT. As protein: CASTSSRGAGSSYNSPLHF.

This clonotype has a count of ten or more. The CDR3 DNA reads as TGCGCCAGCAGCCCTGGGGACTTTGAGCAGTTCTTC. Residues: CASSPGDFEQFF. The chain is built from TRBV5-1 and TRBJ2-1; a possible D gene is TRBD2 (6 bases). CDR1 SGHRS and CDR2 YFSETQ come from the germline V gene. The length of the CDR3 is 12 residues. V gave up 4 bases and J gave up 9 bases, with 11 bases separating them.

This clonotype came up many times. The J gene is TRBJ2-7, the V gene TRBV6-1; 7 positions match TRBD1. The CDR3 spans 13 residues. The germline CDR1 and CDR2 sequences are MNHNS and SASEGT. V trimming: 7 bases; J trimming: 5 bases; junction bases outside the gene matches: 8. This chain's CDR3 is CASMRQGSNEQYV. In nucleotides, the CDR3 is TGTGCCAGCATGAGACAGGGCTCTAACGAGCAGTACGTC.

With regard to this clonotype: This may be a read error, as it is one base from a much larger clone. The chain couples TRBV11-3 to TRBJ1-2; D might be TRBD1 (6 bases). Per germline, CDR1 SGHNT and CDR2 YENEEA. This CDR3 spans 15 amino acids. The CDR3 protein is CASSLGVQGPYGHTF. The DNA of the CDR3 is TGTGCCAGCAGCTTAGGTGTACAGGGCCCTTATGGCCACACCTTC.

Ten or more counts support this clonotype. This chain joins TRBV11-3 and TRBJ2-3, with 8 bases fitting TRBD2. Germline-derived CDR1 and CDR2 are SGHNT and YENEEA. The CDR3 is 15 residues long. With 4 bases clipped from V and 1 base from J, the junction kept 4 bases outside the gene matches. The CDR3 nucleotides are TGTGCCAGCAGCTCCAGAGCGGGGGGCACAGATACGCAGTATTTT. Translated, it gives CASSSRAGGTDTQYF.

This clonotype was seen ten or more times. The chain links TRBV14 to TRBJ2-4; no clear D. CDR1 SGHDN and CDR2 FVKESK come from the germline V gene. CDR3 length: 16 amino acids. V shed 1 base and J shed 0 bases, with 10 bases lying between them. The CDR3 DNA reads TGTGCCAGCAGCCAAGCGCTGGGGATAGCCAAAAACATTCAGTACTTC. Translation: CASSQALGIAKNIQYF.

J is TRBJ1-2 and V is TRBV20-1; 7 bases agree with TRBD1. The CDR3 contains 15 residues. Per the germline V gene, CDR1 is DFQATT and CDR2 is SNEGSKA (reference sequence). V dropped 0 bases and J dropped 4; count of bases not matched to a gene: 8. The CDR3 DNA sequence: TGCAGTGCTAGAGATTCGGTGGGACAGCCCTATGGCTACACCTTC. It codes for CSARDSVGQPYGYTF.

V and J are TRBV5-5 and TRBJ2-7; no definite D call. The CDR3 covers 16 residues. Trimming took 1 base from V and 2 from J, leaving 16 bases between them. CDR1 SGHKS and CDR2 YYEKEE come from the germline V gene (reference sequence). CDR3 sequence: CASSLYPQLTPYEQYF. CDR3 coding DNA: TGTGCCAGCAGCTTGTACCCCCAGTTAACTCCCTACGAGCAGTACTTC.

V and J are TRBV7-9 and TRBJ2-2, with TRBD1 identical over 9 bases. CDR3 length: 16 residues. The junction had 6 bases not matched to a gene; V was cut back by 4 bases and J by 3 bases. The V gene's germline CDR1 is SEHNR and CDR2 FQNEAQ (reference sequence). The CDR3 DNA follows: TGTGCCAGCAGCTCGAGGACAGGGGTGGACACCGGGGAGCTGTTTTTT. Translated, it gives CASSSRTGVDTGELFF.

This clonotype was recorded many times. The V gene is TRBV20-1, the J gene TRBJ1-4, with D unresolved. The V end lost 3 bases, the J end lost 8 bases, and 4 bases lay between the germline ends. Germline-derived CDR1 and CDR2 are DFQATT and SNEGSKA (reference sequence). The CDR3 covers 10 residues. The DNA for the CDR3 is TGCAGTGCTAGTCGGGAAAAACTGTTTTTT. Encoded protein: CSASREKLFF.

This clonotype came up many times. The chain links TRBV10-3 to TRBJ2-5; D is perhaps TRBD1 (6 bases). The CDR3 totals 15 residues. Germline CDR1 ENHRY, CDR2 SYGVKD. V was clipped by 0 bases and J by 2 bases, with 10 bases between them. This CDR3 reads CAISESADRQETQYF. The CDR3 nucleotides read TGTGCCATCAGTGAGTCCGCGGACAGACAAGAGACCCAGTACTTC.

This clonotype was seen ten or more times. The rearrangement uses TRBV18 and TRBJ1-6; the D gene is possibly TRBD1 (5 bases). CDR1 is KGHSH and CDR2 is LQKENI in the germline V gene. This CDR3 comprises 14 residues. V was pared by 6 bases and J by 7 bases, with 13 bases between. The CDR3 sequence: CASSADSRNSPLHF. CDR3 bases: TGTGCCAGCTCGGCCGACAGTAGGAATTCACCCCTCCACTTT.

This clonotype was detected ten times or more. The chain has TRBV9 and TRBJ1-5; no reliable D call. The ends were cut back, 4 bases at V and 7 bases at J, with 15 bases in the middle. Germline V CDR1 and CDR2: SGDLS, YYNGEE. This CDR3 contains 14 residues. The CDR3 coding sequence is TGTGCCAGCAGCCCAGATGGCAGAGAGCAGCCCCAGCATTTT. As protein: CASSPDGREQPQHF. The full variable domain, rest sourced from reference TRBV9 and TRBJ1-5, is DSGVTQTPKHLITATGQRVTLRCSPRSGDLSVYWYQQSLDQGLQFLIQYYNGEERAKGNILERFSAQQFPDLHSELNLSSLELGDSALYFCASSPDGREQPQHFGDGTRLSIL.

This clonotype was picked up many times. CDR3 bases: TGCGCCAGCAGTGGACACTACACCGGGGAGCTGTTTTTT. It is translated as CASSGHYTGELFF. The chain couples TRBV10-1 to TRBJ2-2, with no clear D. Trimming cost V 4 bases and J 3 bases, with 6 bases left between them. Germline lookup yields CDR1 WNHNN and CDR2 SYGVQD (reference sequence). The CDR3 contains 13 residues.

The gene calls are TRBV20-1 and TRBJ1-2; D is undetermined. This CDR3 has 14 amino acids. Germline lookup yields CDR1 DFQATT and CDR2 SNEGSKA (reference sequence). V lost 0 bases, J lost 4 bases, and 12 bases lay in between. The CDR3 loop reads CSARDERWLYGYTF. In DNA form, the CDR3 reads TGCAGTGCTAGAGATGAACGTTGGCTCTATGGCTACACCTTC.

This clonotype was detected ten times or more. This chain uses TRBV7-9 with TRBJ2-7; either TRBD1 or TRBD2 may fit D (5 bases each). CDR1 is SEHNR, CDR2 FQNEAQ, per germline (reference sequence). Trimming pared 1 base from V and 3 bases from J, leaving 7 bases between. The length of the CDR3 is 13 residues. In nucleotides, the CDR3 is TGTGCCAGCAGCTTAGTGGGGGTCTACGAGCAGTACGTC. This sequence encodes CASSLVGVYEQYV.

This clonotype was seen ten or more times. The chain links TRBV20-1 to TRBJ1-5; D unclear. Trimming took off 3 bases at V and 2 bases at J, with 11 bases between the two ends. The CDR3 is made up of 14 amino acids. CDR1 and CDR2 (germline): DFQATT, SNEGSKA (reference sequence). CDR3 coding DNA: TGCAGTGCTAGTTCTGGGCCCCGCAATCAGCCCCAGCATTTT. Protein product: CSASSGPRNQPQHF.

This clonotype was observed at least ten times. This chain links TRBV5-1 with TRBJ1-1, with D hard to call. Trimming removed 4 bases from V and 1 base from J, with 8 bases in between. This CDR3 has 13 amino acids. Germline V lookup: CDR1 SGHRS, CDR2 YFSETQ. CDR3 nucleotide sequence: TGCGCCAGCAGCCATGGAGGGAACACTGAAGCTTTCTTT. Translated: CASSHGGNTEAFF.

The J gene is TRBJ2-3, the V gene TRBV5-1; weak D call: TRBD2 (6 bases). V gave up 4 bases and J gave up 1 base, with 16 bases separating them. This CDR3 spans 16 amino acids. The germline V gene encodes CDR1 SGHRS and CDR2 YFSETQ. DNA of the CDR3: TGCGCCAGCAGCCCACCGGAGGGGATGGGCACAGATACGCAGTATTTT. As protein: CASSPPEGMGTDTQYF. The full variable domain, rest sourced from reference TRBV5-1 and TRBJ2-3, is KAGVTQTPRYLIKTRGQQVTLSCSPISGHRSVSWYQQTPGQGLQFLFEYFSETQRNKGNFPGRFSGRQFSNSRSEMNVSTLELGDSALYLCASSPPEGMGTDTQYFGPGTRLTVL.

In this sample, this clonotype turned up many times. V usage is TRBV5-1 and J usage is TRBJ2-7; D not resolved. CDR1 SGHRS and CDR2 YFSETQ come from the germline V gene. The CDR3 sequence is 15 residues long. The ends were cut back, 4 bases at V and 6 bases at J, with 20 bases in the middle. For the CDR3, the DNA is TGCGCCAGCAGCCCCTCGGATTCCACTTCTGGCGAGCAGTACTTC. It specifies CASSPSDSTSGEQYF.